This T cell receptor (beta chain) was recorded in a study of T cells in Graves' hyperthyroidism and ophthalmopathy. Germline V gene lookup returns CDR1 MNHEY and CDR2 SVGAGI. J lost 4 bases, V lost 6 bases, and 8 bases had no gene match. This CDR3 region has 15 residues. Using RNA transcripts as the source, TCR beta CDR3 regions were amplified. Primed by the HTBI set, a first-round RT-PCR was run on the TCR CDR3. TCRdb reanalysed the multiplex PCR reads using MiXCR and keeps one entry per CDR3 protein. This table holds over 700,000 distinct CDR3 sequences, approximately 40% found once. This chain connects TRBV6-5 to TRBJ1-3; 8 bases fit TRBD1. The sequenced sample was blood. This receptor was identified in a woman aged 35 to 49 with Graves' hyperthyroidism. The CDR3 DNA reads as TGTGCCAGCAGCAGACCTCAGGGGGCCGGAAACACCATATATTTT. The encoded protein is CASSRPQGAGNTIYF.